Each of the 22 T cell receptor beta chains below was sequenced from the same sample in a study of OX40 agonist ivuxolimab in advanced cancers. The table came from immunoSEQ multiplex PCR; TCRdb's copy has only in-frame clones and leaves some out. The table shows 70,000 to 80,000 clones, with around 83% occurring only once. Sequences were derived from CD4+ or CD8+ T cells sorted from blood, sampled in a trial of the OX40 agonist ivuxolimab. These receptors were taken from an adult with an advanced solid tumor such as melanoma, head and neck, liver or kidney cancer.

This clone was detected only once. The CDR3 DNA follows: TGTGCCAGCAGTTTGGGCCAGTTTCGAGAAAAACTGTTTTTT. Translation gives CASSLGQFREKLFF. V usage is TRBV6-5 and J usage is TRBJ1-4, with D hard to call. The germline CDR1 and CDR2 sequences are MNHEY and SVGAGI. Trimming removed 4 bases from V and 8 bases from J, with 14 bases in between. The CDR3 consists of 14 residues.

This clone has only one observation. The CDR3 nucleotides read TGTGCCAGCAGTTCATTTGAACTAGCGGCTTACAATGAGCAGTTCTTC. Protein sequence: CASSSFELAAYNEQFF. The chain has TRBV27 and TRBJ2-1; 8 nucleotides agree with TRBD2. CDR3 length: 16 amino acids. Germline CDR1 MNHEY, CDR2 SMNVEV (reference sequence). V gave up 4 bases and J gave up 4 bases; unmatched junction bases: 9.

V and J are TRBV18 and TRBJ2-7; perhaps D is TRBD1 or TRBD2 (6 bases each). Germline loops: CDR1 KGHSH, CDR2 LQKENI. Between the trimmed V and J ends, which lost 2 bases and 1 base, there was a span of 12 bases. The CDR3 sequence is 15 residues long. The CDR3 here is CASSPGGTKSYEQYF. The CDR3 coding sequence is TGTGCCAGCTCACCAGGCGGGACAAAATCCTACGAGCAGTACTTC.

The J gene is TRBJ1-2, the V gene TRBV9; maybe TRBD1 (5 bases). V was shortened by 3 bases and J by 8 bases, with 11 bases between the two germline ends. The CDR3 runs to 12 residues. The germline gives CDR1 SGDLS, CDR2 YYNGEE. The CDR3 sequence is CASSGRVGGYTF. DNA for the CDR3: TGTGCCAGCAGCGGCAGGGTAGGGGGCTACACCTTC.

V and J are TRBV29-1 and TRBJ2-1; TRBD1 matches 7 bases. After removal of 7 bases from V and 7 bases from J, the junction contained 10 bases not matched to a gene. The CDR3 has 13 residues. Germline V lookup: CDR1 SQVTM, CDR2 ANQGSEA. CDR3: CSASIQGNNEQFF. Written as DNA, the CDR3 is TGCAGCGCCTCTATACAGGGGAATAATGAGCAGTTCTTC.

This chain joins TRBV5-1 and TRBJ2-1, with 9 positions matching TRBD1. Germline CDR1 reads SGHRS; CDR2 reads YFSETQ. V was clipped by 0 bases and J by 2 bases; unmatched bases: 6. This CDR3 is 17 amino acids long. DNA for the CDR3: TGCGCCAGCAGCTTGGGGGGACAGGGTAGGACCTACAATGAGCAGTTCTTC. This encodes CASSLGGQGRTYNEQFF. Based on the CDR3 plus reference TRBV5-1 and TRBJ2-1, the full variable domain is KAGVTQTPRYLIKTRGQQVTLSCSPISGHRSVSWYQQTPGQGLQFLFEYFSETQRNKGNFPGRFSGRQFSNSRSEMNVSTLELGDSALYLCASSLGGQGRTYNEQFFGPGTRLTVL.

V and J are TRBV11-2 and TRBJ1-3, with no clear D. The CDR3 has 15 residues. Germline loops: CDR1 SGHAT, CDR2 FQNNGV. The ends were cut back, 0 bases at V and 2 bases at J, with 8 bases in the middle. The CDR3 loop reads CASSLDVAAGNTIYF. The CDR3 nucleotides are TGTGCCAGCAGCTTAGATGTGGCAGCTGGAAACACCATATATTTT.

The chain joins TRBV10-3 to TRBJ2-1, with 7 bases that match TRBD1. The CDR3 loop spans 13 amino acids. Germline V CDR1 and CDR2: ENHRY, SYGVKD. J lost 5 bases, V lost 7 bases, and 5 bases had no gene match. Here the CDR3 reads CAINDRDNNEQFF. CDR3 bases: TGTGCCATCAACGACAGGGATAACAATGAGCAGTTCTTC.

This clone appeared a single time. The V call is TRBV7-9, the J call TRBJ1-4; 9 nucleotides agree with TRBD1. Germline values: CDR1 SEHNR, CDR2 FQNEAQ (reference sequence). The CDR3 consists of 14 residues. Germline trimming cut 5 bases from V and 6 bases from J; bases unmatched to any gene: 4. This CDR3 is CASSAGTGYEKLFF. CDR3 in DNA: TGTGCCAGCAGCGCCGGGACAGGGTATGAAAAACTGTTTTTT.

This clone was counted once. Germline and junction disagree at one end, which may indicate a read error. The J gene is TRBJ2-7, the V gene TRBV6-1; D remains ambiguous. CDR1 is MNHNS and CDR2 is SASEGT in the germline V gene. The CDR3 runs to 11 residues. The CDR3 region has the DNA TGTGCCAGCAGTGGATTGGGTGAGGATAATTTC. Its translation: CASSGLGEDNF.

This clone has only a few counts. One junction end disagrees with the germline gene, perhaps due to a read error. The rearrangement joins TRBV7-7 to TRBJ2-5; 9 bases map to TRBD2. This CDR3 region has 14 residues. Germline V lookup: CDR1 SSHAT, CDR2 FNYEAQ (reference sequence). CDR3 nucleotides: TGTGCTAGCAGCTATGGGCGGGAGGGGGAGACCCAGTACTTC. This codes for CASSYGREGETQYF.

This chain uses TRBV14 with TRBJ2-7; D possibly corresponds to TRBD1 (5 bases). Germline CDR1 is SGHDN and CDR2 is FVKESK. The CDR3 has 12 amino acids. Trimming left V 3 bases short and J 13 bases short, with 16 bases between. The CDR3 sequence: CASSQAPGMSYF. CDR3 nucleotide sequence: TGTGCCAGCAGCCAGGCCCCAGGGATGAGTTACTTC.

The gene calls are TRBV7-9 and TRBJ2-2; 7 nucleotides align to TRBD1. V was pared by 3 bases and J by 3 bases, with 10 bases of the junction left unmatched. Germline loops: CDR1 SEHNR, CDR2 FQNEAQ (reference sequence). The CDR3 consists of 17 residues. DNA for the CDR3: TGTGCCAGCAGCTTTGCCAACCGGGACAGATACACCGGGGAGCTGTTTTTT. This translates into CASSFANRDRYTGELFF.

V usage is TRBV5-1 and J usage is TRBJ2-7; TRBD2 matches at 13 bases. This CDR3 has 15 residues. CDR1 SGHRS and CDR2 YFSETQ come from the germline V gene. Trimming took 4 bases from V and 6 from J; bases not matched to a gene: 7. The CDR3 reads CASSLGGLAGAEQYF. The CDR3 coding sequence is TGCGCCAGCAGCCTAGGAGGACTAGCGGGAGCCGAGCAGTACTTC.

This rearrangement joins TRBV5-1 to TRBJ2-5; D might be TRBD2 (6 bases). The CDR3 has 15 amino acids. V was clipped by 4 bases and J by 0 bases, with 13 bases between them. Germline V gene sequence: CDR1 SGHRS, CDR2 YFSETQ. The CDR3 here is CASSPGGGYQETQYF. Here the CDR3 DNA reads TGCGCCAGCAGCCCCGGGGGAGGATACCAAGAGACCCAGTACTTC.

The CDR3 loop reads CASSLMGSSYEQYF. DNA for the CDR3: TGTGCCAGCAGCTTAATGGGAAGCTCCTACGAGCAGTACTTC. The chain uses TRBV5-4 and TRBJ2-7; no clear D. V lost 2 bases to trimming and J lost 0 bases, with 9 bases between them. This CDR3 is built from 14 residues. Germline values: CDR1 SGHNT, CDR2 YYREEE (reference sequence).

There are a few counts of this clone. The CDR3 DNA reads as TGTGCCAGCAGTTACTCGACCTTCAATGAGCAGTTCTTC. As protein: CASSYSTFNEQFF. The gene calls are TRBV6-5 and TRBJ2-1, with D uncertain. From germline, CDR1 is MNHEY and CDR2 SVGAGI. The CDR3 is 13 amino acids. Deletions cut 0 bases from V and 6 bases from J, with 6 bases between.

The chain is built from TRBV6-6 and TRBJ2-1; D might be TRBD2 (7 bases). Between the trimmed V and J ends, which lost 10 bases and 0 bases, there was a span of 13 bases. Germline CDR1 MNHNY, CDR2 SVGAGI (reference sequence). CDR3 length: 14 amino acids. CDR3 nucleotides: TGTGCCACCAGAGGGGGGGTCTCCTACAATGAGCAGTTCTTC. Residues: CATRGGVSYNEQFF.

The chain uses TRBV19 and TRBJ1-1; tentatively, D is TRBD1 (6 bases). The CDR3 is 13 residues long. Germline V CDR1 and CDR2: LNHDA, SQIVND (reference sequence). V was trimmed by 6 bases and J by 5 bases, leaving 13 bases between them. CDR3 in DNA: TGTGCCAGTAGCTACAGGGAACTTACTGAAGCTTTCTTT. It encodes CASSYRELTEAFF.

The chain employs TRBV28 and TRBJ2-1; D not resolved. CDR3 length equals 13 residues. V lost 7 bases and J lost 3, with 10 bases in between. Germline V gene lookup returns CDR1 MDHEN and CDR2 SYDVKM. CDR3: CASIPTLYNEQFF. As DNA, the CDR3 is TGTGCCAGCATTCCTACTCTCTACAATGAGCAGTTCTTC.

This clone was detected once. Here the CDR3 reads CASSLGQGAVYGYTF. The CDR3 DNA reads as TGTGCCAGCAGCTTGGGGCAGGGGGCCGTCTATGGCTACACCTTC. V usage is TRBV5-6 and J usage is TRBJ1-2; 8 bases are a match to TRBD1. The trim removed 0 bases at V and 4 bases at J, leaving 5 bases unmatched. This CDR3 comprises 15 residues. Per the germline V gene, CDR1 is SGHDT and CDR2 is YYEEEE.

The chain couples TRBV6-5 to TRBJ2-3; 11 bases map to TRBD2. V lost 5 bases and J lost 3; bases outside the gene matches: 4. This CDR3 is 15 amino acids long. The germline gives CDR1 MNHEY, CDR2 SVGAGI. The CDR3 DNA follows: TGTGCCAGCAGTACCAGGACTAGCGGGACAGATACGCAGTATTTT. Protein sequence: CASSTRTSGTDTQYF.